This is a list of T cell receptor beta chains from one sample in a study of blood T cells in healthy people across ages. TCRdb used MiXCR to reprocess the 5' RACE reads, holding one entry per CDR3 protein. This table has about 1.6 million distinct CDR3 sequences, about 32% appearing once. Specimen: blood. Receptors were obtained from a woman aged 30 to 39 in good health. The CDR3 runs from the conserved cysteine through the conserved F or W.

v_gene: TRBV7-2; CDR3aa: CASSLGGVAENLPEYF
v_gene: TRBV27; CDR3aa: CASSLGAGGGNTQYF
v_gene: TRBV11-1; CDR3aa: CASSRGALWDGYTF
v_gene: TRBV28; CDR3aa: CAGSPGLADYTDTQYF
v_gene: TRBV10-3; CDR3aa: CAISELAGSKDEQFF
v_gene: TRBV15; CDR3aa: CATSRDRRDYGYTF
v_gene: TRBV5-6; CDR3aa: CASSTLLGTDTQYF
v_gene: TRBV29-1; CDR3aa: CSVESRSYGYTF
v_gene: TRBV15; CDR3aa: CATSRGRGLSDTEAFF
v_gene: TRBV20-1; CDR3aa: CSATQSGSNTEAFF
v_gene: TRBV27; CDR3aa: CASRSSDNQPQHF
v_gene: TRBV4-1; CDR3aa: CASSQQAGQWGDYGYTF
v_gene: TRBV29-1; CDR3aa: CSVVEGYGYTF
v_gene: TRBV29-1; CDR3aa: CSVGSLAGAIRRAYEQFF
v_gene: TRBV20-1; CDR3aa: CSSPGRGFSYEQYF
v_gene: TRBV30; CDR3aa: CAWSPNNYEQYF
v_gene: TRBV10-3; CDR3aa: CAIGQGISGNTIYF
v_gene: TRBV5-1; CDR3aa: CASSSGTGENIQYF
v_gene: TRBV20-1; CDR3aa: CSARDEWTDSEAFF
v_gene: TRBV20-1; CDR3aa: CSAYAGTSTYNEQFF
v_gene: TRBV12-3/TRBV12-4; CDR3aa: CASRPFPRASEQYF
v_gene: TRBV2; CDR3aa: CATRGTGPDTQYF
v_gene: TRBV29-1; CDR3aa: CSVRGQGNTEAFF
v_gene: TRBV20-1; CDR3aa: CSAPGTLGEGYTF
v_gene: TRBV7-6; CDR3aa: CASSLGDGYSYEQYF
v_gene: TRBV20-1; CDR3aa: CSARDPTDTQYF
v_gene: TRBV7-9; CDR3aa: CASSPRRGPWETQYF
v_gene: TRBV7-9; CDR3aa: CASSRLVQGQGTQYF
v_gene: TRBV30; CDR3aa: CAWSGRAEQFF
v_gene: TRBV6-6; CDR3aa: CAGSFPTEKETQYF
v_gene: TRBV30; CDR3aa: CAWSGTVSSYEQYF
v_gene: TRBV7-9; CDR3aa: CASSLGHTSTDTQYF
v_gene: TRBV6-1; CDR3aa: CASSERVPSGGTGELFF
v_gene: TRBV7-2; CDR3aa: CASSYKGRGSGYTF
v_gene: TRBV11-3; CDR3aa: CASSLGRRSTQETQYF
v_gene: TRBV7-9; CDR3aa: CASSPILAGGHNEQFF
v_gene: TRBV7-6; CDR3aa: CASSLDRDHGYTF
v_gene: TRBV5-6; CDR3aa: CASSYRTLSGANVLTF
v_gene: TRBV6-2/TRBV6-3; CDR3aa: CASSNPGHSSYEQYF
v_gene: TRBV29-1; CDR3aa: CSVDHANTQYF
v_gene: TRBV30; CDR3aa: CAWTHSTGTEAFF
v_gene: TRBV25-1; CDR3aa: CASSDGGAGSTGELFF